Listed here are 18 T cell receptor beta chains from one sample, sequenced in a study of T cells in women clearing cervical HPV infection. The assay was immunoSEQ multiplex PCR, and TCRdb's table has in-frame clones only and misses some. The table for this sample gives around 22,000 clones. Sequenced sample: blood buffy coat. These receptor sequences come from a woman between 18 and 70 years old with a cervical HPV16 infection that either progressed to CIN3+ or cleared (not recorded which).

Details on this clone: The read ends 3 residues before the CDR3 terminus; that terminus is restored from the germline J gene. The chain employs TRBV20-1 and TRBJ2-5, with TRBD2 matching 15 bases. Germline V lookup: CDR1 DFQATT, CDR2 SNEGSKA (reference sequence). The CDR3 has 20 residues. Trimming removed 4 bases from V and 5 bases from J; junction bases left unmatched: 20. The CDR3: CSATEEAPGLAGGGWETQYF. The DNA read from the CDR3 is TGCAGTGCTACAGAGGAGGCCCCGGGACTAGCGGGAGGCGGGTGGGAGACC.

Comment on this clone: From the germline J gene comes the end of the CDR3, since the read stops 3 residues before it. The genes are TRBV19 and TRBJ2-3, with TRBD1 as a possible D gene (6 bases). The germline CDR1 and CDR2 sequences are LNHDA and SQIVND (reference sequence). V was clipped by 1 base and J by 4 bases, with 15 bases between them. This CDR3 contains 16 residues. The CDR3 is CASSIGGQMYADTQYF. CDR3 DNA, as far as it was read: TGTGCCAGTAGTATAGGCGGACAGATGTACGCAGATACG.

On this clone itself: A read error may produce the germline difference seen at one junction end. The CDR3 spells CASREGRGQDGYTF. CDR3 bases read: TGTGCCAGCAGGGAAGGGAGGGGACAGGATGGC. This rearrangement joins TRBV2 to TRBJ1-2, with 8 bases identical to TRBD1. The read terminates 3 residues before the CDR3 end, so the remaining end is supplied by the germline J gene. The CDR3 consists of 14 residues. The germline V gene encodes CDR1 SNHLY and CDR2 FYNNEI.

A note on this clone: The read finishes 3 residues shy of the CDR3 end, and the germline J gene is used to complete it. The rearrangement links TRBV10-2 to TRBJ2-7, with TRBD1 as a possible D gene (5 bases). Germline V gene data show CDR1 as WSHSY and CDR2 as SAAADI. V was clipped by 4 bases and J by 0 bases, with 10 bases between them. CDR3 length: 14 amino acids. The CDR3 bases that were read are TGCGCCAGCAGTGTAGGGGAAAGCTCCTACGAG. It codes for CASSVGESSYE. The whole CDR3 reads CASSVGESSYEQYF.

Turning to this clone: The observed sequence ends 3 residues before the CDR3 terminus, with the missing tail filled in from the germline J gene. The rearrangement uses TRBV19 and TRBJ2-4; tentatively, D is TRBD1 (6 bases). Trimming left V 6 bases short and J 0 bases short, with 18 bases between. CDR1 and CDR2 from the germline V gene are LNHDA and SQIVND (reference sequence). The CDR3 runs 17 residues. This chain's CDR3 is CASRDRHQTLAKNIQYF. The sequenced part of the CDR3 DNA is TGTGCCAGTAGGGACAGACATCAGACTCTAGCCAAAAACATT.

With regard to this clone: The read finishes 3 residues shy of the CDR3 end, and the germline J gene is used to complete it. The chain carries TRBV6-2 or TRBV6-3 and TRBJ2-5; 8 bases line up with TRBD2. The J segment lost 2 bases and the V segment lost 4 bases, leaving 9 bases of the junction unmatched. The CDR3 has 16 residues. Germline V lookup: CDR1 MNHEY, CDR2 SVGEGT. CDR3 DNA (partial): TGTGCCAGCAGTTCGGGGGGAGCGGGAGAGCAAGAGACC. This codes for CASSSGGAGEQET. Given in full, the CDR3 is CASSSGGAGEQETQYF.

A remark on this clone: The read gets to within 3 residues of the CDR3 end, and the germline J gene fills in the rest. The chain employs TRBV20-1 and TRBJ2-7; D might be TRBD1 (6 bases). The CDR3 runs to 12 residues. Trimming removed 6 bases at V and 1 base at J, with 10 bases between. CDR1 DFQATT and CDR2 SNEGSKA come from the germline V gene (reference sequence). The covered CDR3 bases are TGCAGTGCCACAGGGAAATCCTACGAG. Its translation is CSATGKSYE. The whole CDR3 sequence reads CSATGKSYEQYF.

A word on this clone: Read coverage stops 3 residues before the CDR3 terminus; the germline J gene supplies the remainder. The chain is built from TRBV5-1 and TRBJ2-3, with D perhaps matching TRBD2 (6 bases). This CDR3 is built from 16 residues. Germline assignment: CDR1 SGHRS and CDR2 YFSETQ. V was trimmed by 2 bases and J by 2 bases, leaving 15 bases between them. Partial CDR3 DNA: TGCGCCAGCAGCTTTCAGACTAGGCCGAACACAGATACG. The encoded protein is CASSFQTRPNTDT. In full, the CDR3 is CASSFQTRPNTDTQYF. Full variable domain (rest looked up from reference TRBV5-1 and TRBJ2-3): KAGVTQTPRYLIKTRGQQVTLSCSPISGHRSVSWYQQTPGQGLQFLFEYFSETQRNKGNFPGRFSGRQFSNSRSEMNVSTLELGDSALYLCASSFQTRPNTDTQYFGPGTRLTVL.

As regards this clone: The CDR3 end falls 3 residues outside the read, so it is completed with the germline J gene. This chain uses TRBV5-1 with TRBJ1-2, with D possibly matching TRBD1 (6 bases). V was trimmed by 4 bases and J by 4 bases, leaving 11 bases between them. CDR1 and CDR2 (germline): SGHRS, YFSETQ. The CDR3 covers 13 residues. The chain's CDR3 is CASSLDSTYGYTF. The part of the CDR3 DNA that was read is TGCGCCAGCAGCCTGGACAGCACCTATGGC.

In the case of this clone: The read stops 3 residues short of the end of the CDR3; the missing end is completed from the germline J gene. This chain uses TRBV5-6 with TRBJ2-5; 7 bases agree with TRBD1. Germline-derived CDR1 and CDR2 are SGHDT and YYEEEE. After removal of 1 base from V and 5 bases from J, the junction contained 2 bases not matched to a gene. The length of the CDR3 is 13 residues. CDR3 sequence: CASSLRGQETQYF. Incomplete CDR3 DNA: TGTGCCAGCAGCTTGAGGGGGCAGGAGACC.

On this clone itself: Coverage ceases 3 residues before the CDR3 finishes, and the germline J gene fills in the end. The chain carries TRBV5-4 and TRBJ2-3; no clear D gene. The CDR3 is 13 amino acids. Germline V gene sequence: CDR1 SGHNT, CDR2 YYREEE (reference sequence). Trimming removed 1 base from V and 1 base from J, with 4 bases in between. The covered CDR3 bases are TGTGCCAGCAGCTTGTCGGGCACAGATACG. It is translated as CASSLSGTDT. The CDR3, in full, reads CASSLSGTDTQYF.

Concerning this clone itself: Read coverage stops 3 residues before the CDR3 terminus; the germline J gene supplies the remainder. V is TRBV4-1 and J is TRBJ2-7; 8 nucleotides agree with TRBD1. V was clipped by 7 bases and J by 4 bases; unmatched bases: 12. Germline V gene data show CDR1 as MGHRA and CDR2 as YSYEKL. The CDR3 has 15 residues. CDR3 DNA (partial): TGCGCCAGCAAGGACGCGGGACAGGAATCTTACGAG. This encodes CASKDAGQESYE. The CDR3 in full is CASKDAGQESYEQYF.

Notes on this clone: From the germline J gene comes the end of the CDR3, since the read stops 3 residues before it. This chain connects TRBV7-2 to TRBJ1-1; D is possibly TRBD1 (6 bases). Trimming removed 6 bases from V and 3 bases from J, with 17 bases in between. From germline, CDR1 is SGHTA and CDR2 FQGNSA. The CDR3 contains 15 residues. Incomplete CDR3 DNA: TGTGCCAGCAGTTTCTCCGGGACAAGGGACACTGAA. Protein sequence: CASSFSGTRDTE. The full CDR3 is CASSFSGTRDTEAFF.

On this clone itself: The observed sequence ends 3 residues before the CDR3 terminus, with the missing tail filled in from the germline J gene. The V and J genes are TRBV13 and TRBJ1-1, with 8 bases fitting TRBD1. The CDR3 has 15 amino acids. From germline, CDR1 is PRHDT and CDR2 FYEKMQ (reference sequence). The V segment lost 5 bases and the J segment 1 base; nucleotides outside the gene matches: 6. CDR3 bases read: TGTGCCAGCAGCACCTGGACAGGGCCGAACACTGAA. It translates to CASSTWTGPNTE. The complete CDR3 protein is CASSTWTGPNTEAFF.

Concerning this clone: The read falls 3 residues short of the CDR3 end, and the missing part is taken from the germline J gene. The V call is TRBV5-6, the J call TRBJ1-2, with D possibly being TRBD1 (6 bases). Per germline, CDR1 SGHDT and CDR2 YYEEEE. This CDR3 has 14 amino acids. V lost 4 bases, J lost 5 bases, and 15 bases lay in between. The sequenced part of the CDR3 DNA is TGTGCCAGCAGCCTTACAGGGAGGAGGTATGGC. It translates to CASSLTGRRYG. The whole CDR3 region reads CASSLTGRRYGYTF.

As regards this clone: A junction boundary mismatches the germline segment, possibly from a read error. The sequence runs out 3 residues before the end of the CDR3; the remainder is reconstructed from the germline J gene. The genes are TRBV7-7 and TRBJ1-1; a possible D gene is TRBD1 (6 bases). The CDR3 has 14 amino acids. CDR1 and CDR2 (germline): SSHAT, FNYEAQ (reference sequence). The sequenced part of the CDR3 DNA is TGTGCTAGCAGCCCAGAGGACAGGAACACTGAA. This translates into CASSPEDRNTE. The whole CDR3 is CASSPEDRNTEAFF.

The CDR3 loop is CSALGRTGTGETQYF. The DNA read from the CDR3 is TGCAGTGCTCTGGGAAGGACAGGGACGGGGGAGACC. This chain connects TRBV20-1 to TRBJ2-5; 8 bases fit TRBD1. With the read ending 3 residues before the CDR3 end, the germline J gene is used to fill in that end. The V gene end was trimmed by 5 bases and the J gene end by 5 bases; junction bases not matched to a gene: 13. CDR1 and CDR2 (germline): DFQATT, SNEGSKA (reference sequence). CDR3 length equals 15 residues.

Partial CDR3 DNA: TGTGCCAGCAAGGGCGGGGGCAATGAG. Amino acids: CASKGGGNE. The complete CDR3 sequence is CASKGGGNEQFF. V usage is TRBV2 and J usage is TRBJ2-1; 7 nucleotides align to TRBD2. The sequence runs out 3 residues before the end of the CDR3; the remainder is reconstructed from the germline J gene. The CDR3 loop spans 12 amino acids. V dropped 7 bases and J dropped 6; count of bases not matched to a gene: 3. The germline V gene has CDR1 SNHLY and CDR2 FYNNEI.